The rows below give T cell receptor beta chains drawn from one sample of a study of shared clonotypes between healthy human individuals. Clones were sequenced by immunoSEQ multiplex PCR, and TCRdb holds only the in-frame ones, with some missing. Altogether under 80,000 clones are present, around 57% being singletons, with the ten largest covering around 50%. The sequencing sample was made of memory CD8+ T cells sorted from blood. The origin of the receptors is a man aged 25-40 years in good health. The CDR3 runs from the conserved cysteine through the conserved F or W.

v_call	j_call	cdr3_aa
TRBV28	TRBJ1-1	CASSSIPGLMNTEAFF
TRBV6-6	TRBJ2-7	CASSYWVYEQYF
TRBV9	TRBJ2-5	CASSGLEETQYF
TRBV6-5	TRBJ2-7	CASSVQVTYEQYF
TRBV28	TRBJ2-7	CATGESYEQYF
TRBV29-1	TRBJ2-5	CSARGLAGGFQETQYF
TRBV5-1	TRBJ2-5	CASSFGQGGETQYF
TRBV6-5	TRBJ2-2	CASSYATGGATGELFF
TRBV6-1	TRBJ2-2	CASGLAANTGELFF
TRBV27	TRBJ2-7	CASSLRAPGLAGAVLDEQYF
TRBV2	TRBJ2-3	CASRTIGQGAFIDTQYF
TRBV28	TRBJ2-7	CASSLYTGTRPYEQYF
TRBV6-1	TRBJ1-4	CASAPGLLNEKLFF
TRBV21-1	TRBJ2-2	CASGGQFNTGELFF
TRBV10-3	TRBJ2-1	CAISESESNEQFF
TRBV7-9	TRBJ1-4	CASSSNRGRRQEKLFF